The 3 T cell receptor beta chains below all came from one sample that was sequenced in a study of Tregs in tolerant kidney transplant recipients. Only in-frame clones appear in the TCRdb table, and some are missing; sequencing was by immunoSEQ multiplex PCR. The sample totals approximately 30,000 clones. Material: CD8+ T cells from blood, obtained before the transplant. Receptors were obtained from a human donor who received a combined kidney and bone marrow transplant.

Comment on this clone: The CDR3 end lies 3 residues beyond the end of the read and is filled in from the germline J gene. This chain links TRBV6-2 or TRBV6-3 with TRBJ1-5; D is possibly TRBD1 (5 bases). V was cut by 0 bases and J by 7 bases, with 10 bases left in between. The germline V gene encodes CDR1 MNHEY and CDR2 SVGEGT. The CDR3 sequence is 14 residues long. CDR3 sequence reads: CASSYSTARQPQHF. CDR3 DNA, as far as it was read: TGTGCCAGCAGTTACTCGACAGCGAGACAGCCC.

The CDR3 DNA, read in part, is TGCGCCAGCAGCGACGGTCCGGGACAGGGGCTCTACGAG. This codes for CASSDGPGQGLYE. The whole CDR3 reads CASSDGPGQGLYEQYF. This chain links TRBV5-1 with TRBJ2-7; TRBD1 matches 10 bases. The CDR3 is cut off 3 residues early in the read; its end comes from the germline J gene. After removal of 4 bases from V and 3 bases from J, the junction contained 10 bases not matched to a gene. This CDR3 is built from 16 residues. CDR1 and CDR2 from the germline V gene are SGHRS and YFSETQ.

About this clone: The CDR3 end lies 3 residues beyond the end of the read and is filled in from the germline J gene. The chain uses TRBV20-1 and TRBJ2-7; 7 positions agree with TRBD2. CDR3 length equals 14 residues. The ends lost 3 bases at V and 2 bases at J; junction bases unmatched: 7. The germline gives CDR1 DFQATT, CDR2 SNEGSKA (reference sequence). Partial CDR3 DNA: TGCAGTGCTAGGTCTAGCGGAGCGACCTACGAG. Translated: CSARSSGATYE. The CDR3 reads in full as CSARSSGATYEQYF.